The sequence of this T cell receptor beta chain was determined in a study of cytomegalovirus exposure and HLA in healthy donors. Study-level information: As an earlier analysis found, around 200 million T cells yielded about 120 million unique TCR beta sequences.

Germline V gene data show CDR1 as SGHTA and CDR2 as FQGNSA. This CDR3 is 13 amino acids long. Worth noting for this clone: Germline and junction disagree at one end, which may indicate a read error.

Amplification used 60 Vbeta primers and 13 Jbeta primers. Libraries were prepared by immunoSEQ multiplex PCR; TCRdb keeps only in-frame clonotypes and omits some of them. The repertoire holds about 130,000 clones, with approximately 81% as singletons. This clonotype was obtained from a man between 18 and 35 years old in good health and CMV-seronegative. This chain links TRBV7-2 with TRBJ1-5; 8 nucleotides align to TRBD1. The specimen was PBMCs. The CDR3 bases are TGTGCCAGCAGCTCGGACAGGGATGGGGTTATGAGCTTT. Amino acid sequence: CASSSDRDGVMSF.